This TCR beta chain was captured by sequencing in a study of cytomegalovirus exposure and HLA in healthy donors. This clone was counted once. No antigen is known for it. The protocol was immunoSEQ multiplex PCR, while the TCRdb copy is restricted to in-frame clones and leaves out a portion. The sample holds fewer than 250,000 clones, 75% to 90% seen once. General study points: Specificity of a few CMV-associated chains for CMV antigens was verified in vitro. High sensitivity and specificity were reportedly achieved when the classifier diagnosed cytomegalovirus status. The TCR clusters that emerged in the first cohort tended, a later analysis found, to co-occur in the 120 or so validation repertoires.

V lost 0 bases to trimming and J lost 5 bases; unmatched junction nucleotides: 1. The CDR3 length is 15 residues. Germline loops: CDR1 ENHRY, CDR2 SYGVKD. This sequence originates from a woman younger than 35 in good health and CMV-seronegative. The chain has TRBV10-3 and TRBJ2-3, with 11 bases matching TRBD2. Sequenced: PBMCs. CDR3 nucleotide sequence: TGTGCCATCAGTGAGTCGGGGACTAGCGGAGATACGCAGTATTTT. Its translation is CAISESGTSGDTQYF.